This TCR beta chain derives from a study of blood T cell repertoires in COVID-19. Whole-study context: Spain, Italy and the United States supplied samples that represented acute and convalescent COVID-19. Sources were T cells, B-cell-depleted T cells, or PBMCs; the material itself was cDNA or gDNA.

How the authors handled the data: Amplification of reference gene primers provided the estimated nucleated cell counts. Data came from immunoSEQ multiplex PCR; TCRdb stores just in-frame clones and leaves some out. V, J and clone size are taken as reported in that table, and D and trimming were inferred from the DNA itself. The sample carries tens of thousands of clones, 85% to 90% recorded once. CDR1 LNHDA and CDR2 SQIVND come from the germline V gene (reference sequence). Trimming stripped 3 bases from V and 8 bases from J, with 14 bases between. CDR3 length: 14 residues. The sequenced material came from peripheral blood. The chain carries TRBV19 and TRBJ1-3; D remains ambiguous. This receptor was taken from a woman older than 75 with acute or convalescent COVID-19. CDR3 sequence: CASSMGPGQDTIYF. The CDR3 DNA is TGTGCCAGTAGTATGGGCCCCGGCCAGGACACCATATATTTT.